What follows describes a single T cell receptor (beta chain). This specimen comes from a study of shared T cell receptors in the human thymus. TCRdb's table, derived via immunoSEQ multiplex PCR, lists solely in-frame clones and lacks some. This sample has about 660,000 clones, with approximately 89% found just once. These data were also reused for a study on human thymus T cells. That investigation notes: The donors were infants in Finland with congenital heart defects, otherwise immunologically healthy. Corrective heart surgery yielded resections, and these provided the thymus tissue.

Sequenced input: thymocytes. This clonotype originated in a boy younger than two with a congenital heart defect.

CDR3 DNA: TGCGCCAGCAGCCGGAAAGCTCAAAGGACAGGAGATAAGTCACCTGAAGCTTTCTTT. Encoded protein: CASSRKAQRTGDKSPEAFF. The genes are TRBV4-3 and TRBJ1-1; 7 bases line up with TRBD1. From germline, CDR1 is LGHNA and CDR2 YSLEER. The J segment lost 6 bases and the V segment lost 4 bases, leaving 23 bases of the junction unmatched. This CDR3 contains 19 residues.